This TCR beta chain was observed in a study of Ad26.COV2.S vaccination and SARS-CoV-2 variants. Overall study context: Ad26.COV2.S arm of COV1001 included the donor. Ad26.COV2.S shots went into the muscle once or twice, 56 days apart.

The table came from immunoSEQ multiplex PCR; TCRdb's copy has only in-frame clones and leaves some out. This table has 400,000 to 450,000 clones, less than 95% appearing once. Comment on this clone: What it binds is unknown.

Treatment noted: around 19 received Ad26.COV2.S at low or high dose, single or two shots; roughly 5 received placebo; per-sample allocation not given. On day 63 after the first injection, vaccine and placebo recipients gave samples. Ad26 vector vaccine expressed Wuhan-strain SARS-CoV-2 spike. Findings and limits, study-wide: Reports say spike-specific CD8+ and CD4+ T cell responses covered substantial breadth after vaccination.

Germline CDR1 DFQATT, CDR2 SNEGSKA (reference sequence). This CDR3 contains 13 residues. The junction had 3 bases not matched to a gene; V was cut back by 3 bases and J by 3 bases. This specimen consisted of peripheral blood, obtained in a trial of Ad26.COV2.S vaccine versus placebo. The V and J genes are TRBV20-1 and TRBJ2-7, with TRBD2 matching 9 bases. The receptor was isolated from a person between 18 and 59 years old who received the Ad26.COV2.S COVID-19 vaccine or a placebo. Here the CDR3 reads CSASLLAGYEQYF. DNA of the CDR3: TGCAGTGCTAGTTTACTAGCGGGCTACGAGCAGTACTTC.